A single sample is the source of the 5 T cell receptor beta chains below, sequenced in a study of T cell responses to AZD1222 COVID-19 vaccine. Measured with immunoSEQ multiplex PCR; TCRdb has only the in-frame clones, and not every one. The repertoire holds about 97,000 clones, around nine tenths seen once, with less than 3% in the top ten. This specimen consisted of peripheral blood, obtained on day 0 of AZD1222 vaccination. Source of these receptors: an adult in good health.

The genes are TRBV10-1 and TRBJ2-1; the D is unclear. The CDR3 spans 12 residues. Trimming left V 3 bases short and J 8 bases short, with 8 bases between. The V gene's germline CDR1 is WNHNN and CDR2 SYGVQD (reference sequence). CDR3 coding DNA: TGCGCCAGCAGTGACTTTTTCCATGAGCAGTTCTTC. Translation gives CASSDFFHEQFF.

The rearrangement uses TRBV4-1 and TRBJ1-2; D not certain. The germline V and J ends were trimmed by 0 bases and 8 bases, with 10 bases remaining between them. Germline CDR1 and CDR2: MGHRA and YSYEKL. The CDR3 spans 13 residues. CDR3 in DNA: TGCGCCAGCAGCCAAGATCGGGCTGGGGGCTACACCTTC. It codes for CASSQDRAGGYTF.

The chain is built from TRBV6-2 or TRBV6-3 and TRBJ2-2; 10 bases are shared with TRBD1. With 2 bases clipped from V and 6 bases from J, the junction kept 0 bases outside the gene matches. The CDR3 runs 14 residues. In germline, CDR1 is MNHEY, CDR2 SVGEGT. CDR3 residues: CASSYGTGAGELFF. Here the CDR3 DNA reads TGTGCCAGCAGTTACGGGACAGGGGCCGGGGAGCTGTTTTTT.

This clone was detected once. The chain employs TRBV5-1 and TRBJ2-5, with D tentatively TRBD2 (6 bases). The CDR3 runs 15 residues. The V gene's germline CDR1 is SGHRS and CDR2 YFSETQ. Trimming removed 4 bases at V and 1 base at J, with 14 bases between. The CDR3, as DNA: TGCGCCAGCAGCGCGGCCGGAGGGACCCAAGAGACCCAGTACTTC. The encoded protein is CASSAAGGTQETQYF.

This clone is medium-sized in the sample. CDR3 nucleotides: TGTGCCAGCAGCTTAGAAAGAGGGGTGCCTGAAGCTTTCTTT. Translating gives CASSLERGVPEAFF. V gene TRBV7-8 combines with J gene TRBJ1-1, with D possibly TRBD1 on 5 matching bases. V was clipped by 1 base and J by 6 bases, with 12 bases between them. This CDR3 has 14 amino acids. The germline V gene has CDR1 SGHVS and CDR2 FQNEAQ.